This T cell receptor (beta chain) was documented in a study of shared clonotypes between healthy human individuals. Findings and limits, study-wide: The naive CD4 repertoires of a handful of donors were compared, and 5% to 6.5% of clonotypes were shared.

Note on this clone: Its target is not known.

Here immunoSEQ multiplex PCR was the method, and the copy in TCRdb shows in-frame clones only, minus some. The sample lists 760,000 or so clones; 96% were seen once. The CDR3 spans 14 residues. V gave up 1 base and J gave up 3 bases, with 10 bases separating them. Germline CDR1 and CDR2: SGHDN and FVKESK. CD45RO-negative CD8 cells positively selected for CCR7 made up the naive population, which excluded terminally differentiated effector memory CD45RA+ cells. The donors were all Caucasian adults (living in Nashville, Tennessee). The V gene is TRBV14, the J gene TRBJ2-7; tentative D call: TRBD1 (6 bases). This TCR was sampled from a man aged 30 to 45 in good health. Input material: naive CD8+ T cells sorted from blood. The DNA of the CDR3 is TGTGCCAGCAGCCAAGTAAGAGGGGGCTACGAGCAGTACTTC. Its translation is CASSQVRGGYEQYF.